This T cell receptor (beta chain) comes out of a study of blood T cell repertoires in COVID-19. Study summary: Samples representing acute and convalescent COVID-19 were sourced from the United States, Italy and Spain. T cells, B-cell-depleted T cells, or PBMCs supplied cDNA or gDNA.

The germline V gene encodes CDR1 MNHEY and CDR2 SVGAGI. The CDR3 contains 15 residues. Trimming cost V 5 bases and J 4 bases; bases outside gene matches: 8. Authors' data handling: Using reference gene primer amplification, nucleated cell counts were estimated. Produced via immunoSEQ multiplex PCR; TCRdb's table is partial and in-frame only. Clone size and the V and J calls come from that table; the DNA yielded D and trimming. Altogether about 68,000 clones are present, roughly 90% being singletons, with the ten largest covering 6.5% to 9%. Specimen: peripheral blood. This TCR came from a young man with acute or convalescent COVID-19. The chain couples TRBV6-5 to TRBJ2-1; 7 bases map to TRBD1. The DNA for the CDR3 is TGTGCCAGCAGTCCCCGGGGACAGAAATACAATGAGCAGTTCTTC. Encoded protein: CASSPRGQKYNEQFF.